Shown below are 19 T cell receptor beta chains from a single sample sequenced in a study of beta chain features in type 1 diabetes. General study findings and limits: Among patients with Type 1 diabetes, TCRB CDR3s were moderately but significantly shorter in every one of the four CD4+ subsets.

The authors reverse transcribed all of the isolated RNA, so sequencing captured expressed TCRB transcripts. Generated by immunoSEQ multiplex PCR, the TCRdb table keeps only in-frame clones and is missing some. The table lists some 120,000 clones, 17% of them singletons. No antigen is known for these receptors. The sequenced material came from central memory CD4+ T cells from blood. These receptor sequences come from a man between 18 and 29 years old with type 1 diabetes.

In this sample, this clone turned up many times. The CDR3 sequence: CSVQLLLTNEQFF. The CDR3 nucleotides read TGCAGCGTCCAACTTTTACTGACCAATGAGCAGTTCTTC. The chain combines TRBV29-1 with TRBJ2-1; D not certain. Germline lookup yields CDR1 SQVTM and CDR2 ANQGSEA. The CDR3 is 13 amino acids. The ends were cut back, 6 bases at V and 6 bases at J, with 15 bases in the middle.

Details on this clone: A junction end diverges from the germline sequence, so it may reflect a read error. The chain couples TRBV6-1 to TRBJ2-7; 8 bases fit TRBD2. Germline CDR1 MNHNS, CDR2 SASEGT. The CDR3 consists of 15 residues. This CDR3 reads CASCDINGGAGEQYF. The CDR3, as DNA: TGTGCCAGCTGTGATATCAACGGGGGGGCAGGCGAGCAGTACTTC.

About this clone: With a far larger clone one base away, a read error is the likely cause. The same CDR3 also results from other DNA sequences found in this sample. V gene TRBV10-3 combines with J gene TRBJ2-2, with TRBD1 matching 8 bases. V was clipped by 6 bases and J by 7 bases; unmatched bases: 10. CDR3 length: 15 amino acids. Germline CDR1 reads ENHRY; CDR2 reads SYGVKD. CDR3 bases: TGTGCCATCAGGGGAATCAGGGGGCGGATCGGGGAGCTGTTTTTT. This gives the protein CAIRGIRGRIGELFF.

This chain joins TRBV5-1 and TRBJ1-1; D is undetermined. V shed 0 bases and J shed 1 base, with 4 bases lying between them. This CDR3 has 13 residues. From germline, CDR1 is SGHRS and CDR2 YFSETQ. Written as DNA, the CDR3 is TGCGCCAGCAGCTTGGATCAGAACACTGAAGCTTTCTTT. Residues: CASSLDQNTEAFF.

The genes are TRBV28 and TRBJ2-5; 7 bases agree with TRBD1. The V and J ends lost 5 bases and 2 bases, in that order; junction bases with no gene match: 2. From germline, CDR1 is MDHEN and CDR2 SYDVKM. This CDR3 is built from 13 residues. The CDR3 coding sequence is TGTGCCAGCAGTACAGGGGTACAAGAGACCCAGTACTTC. This codes for CASSTGVQETQYF.

Concerning this clone: Other DNA sequences within the sample encode an identical CDR3. The chain links TRBV9 to TRBJ1-2; D is unresolved. The CDR3 contains 11 residues. Deletions cut 7 bases from V and 2 bases from J, with 6 bases between. The germline CDR1 and CDR2 sequences are SGDLS and YYNGEE. CDR3 loop: CASVGNYGYTF. The CDR3 DNA reads TGTGCCAGCGTGGGGAACTATGGCTACACCTTC. The full variable domain, its missing parts supplied by reference TRBV9 and TRBJ1-2, is DSGVTQTPKHLITATGQRVTLRCSPRSGDLSVYWYQQSLDQGLQFLIQYYNGEERAKGNILERFSAQQFPDLHSELNLSSLELGDSALYFCASVGNYGYTFGSGTRLTVV.

V is TRBV4-2 and J is TRBJ2-3; 8 bases line up with TRBD2. The V gene end was trimmed by 8 bases and the J gene end by 0 bases; junction bases not matched to a gene: 7. CDR1 is LGHNA and CDR2 is YNFKEQ in the germline V gene. This CDR3 has 15 amino acids. For the CDR3, the DNA is TGTGCCAGCTCGAGCGGGAGTGGTAGCACAGATACGCAGTATTTT. This sequence encodes CASSSGSGSTDTQYF.

The V and J genes are TRBV19 and TRBJ2-1, with no clear D. Germline CDR1 is LNHDA and CDR2 is SQIVND (reference sequence). The length of the CDR3 is 13 residues. V was cut by 7 bases and J by 6 bases, with 13 bases left in between. The CDR3: CASKTHLANEQFF. In DNA, the CDR3 is TGTGCCAGTAAGACTCATCTGGCCAATGAGCAGTTCTTC.

This clone was counted a few times. The rearrangement links TRBV5-1 to TRBJ1-1, with 7 bases fitting TRBD1. The CDR3 consists of 14 residues. Germline assignment: CDR1 SGHRS and CDR2 YFSETQ. V shed 1 base, J shed 4 bases, and the junction held 4 bases outside the gene matches. DNA of the CDR3: TGCGCCAGCAGCTTGACAGGGGAGATCACTGAAGCTTTCTTT. Translated: CASSLTGEITEAFF. The full variable domain, rest sourced from reference TRBV5-1 and TRBJ1-1, is KAGVTQTPRYLIKTRGQQVTLSCSPISGHRSVSWYQQTPGQGLQFLFEYFSETQRNKGNFPGRFSGRQFSNSRSEMNVSTLELGDSALYLCASSLTGEITEAFFGQGTRLTVV.

This chain joins TRBV9 and TRBJ1-6, with a tentative D call TRBD1 (5 bases). The CDR3 consists of 15 residues. V lost 4 bases to trimming and J lost 13 bases, with 21 bases between them. CDR1 is SGDLS, CDR2 YYNGEE, per germline. CDR3 nucleotide sequence: TGTGCCAGCAGCCCCACAGGTGAATTCTCTGCTCCCCTCCACTTT. Translated: CASSPTGEFSAPLHF. Full variable domain (rest looked up from reference TRBV9 and TRBJ1-6): DSGVTQTPKHLITATGQRVTLRCSPRSGDLSVYWYQQSLDQGLQFLIQYYNGEERAKGNILERFSAQQFPDLHSELNLSSLELGDSALYFCASSPTGEFSAPLHFGNGTRLTVT.

This clone was found a few times. The DNA of the CDR3 is TGTGCCAGCAGTGACAGGGTCTATGGCTACACCTTC. As protein: CASSDRVYGYTF. J is TRBJ1-2 and V is TRBV28, with 7 bases aligning to TRBD1. The CDR3 spans 12 residues. Germline V gene data show CDR1 as MDHEN and CDR2 as SYDVKM. The trim removed 5 bases at V and 4 bases at J, leaving 1 base unmatched.

This clone came up a few times. V and J are TRBV29-1 and TRBJ1-2; 8 bases align to TRBD1. This CDR3 comprises 15 residues. J gave up 6 bases and V 3 bases, and 12 bases lay outside the gene matches. Per germline, CDR1 SQVTM and CDR2 ANQGSEA. The CDR3 bases are TGCAGCGTTGAGAGGAGGACAGGGAATGAAAATGGCTACACCTTC. It is translated as CSVERRTGNENGYTF.

The sample holds a few counts of this clone. The chain recombines TRBV4-3 with TRBJ2-3; maybe TRBD2 (7 bases). There are 16 residues in the CDR3. The V end lost 1 base, the J end lost 7 bases, and 18 bases lay between the germline ends. CDR1 and CDR2 from the germline V gene are LGHNA and YSLEER. The CDR3 bases are TGCGCCAGCAGCCAAGGGAGGCTAGCCGGGGGGCATACGCAGTATTTT. It translates to CASSQGRLAGGHTQYF.

This clone was observed at least ten times. The chain joins TRBV6-5 to TRBJ2-1, with D possibly called TRBD1 or TRBD2 (5 bases each). Deletions cut 0 bases from V and 8 bases from J, with 8 bases between. The germline CDR1 and CDR2 sequences are MNHEY and SVGAGI. The CDR3 runs to 13 residues. As DNA, the CDR3 is TGTGCCAGCAGTTACTCTTGGGGACATGAGCAGTTCTTC. Its protein product is CASSYSWGHEQFF.

This clone was seen a handful of times. The chain couples TRBV9 to TRBJ2-1; tentatively, D is TRBD2 (6 bases). CDR3 length equals 17 residues. CDR1 and CDR2 from the germline V gene are SGDLS and YYNGEE. Trimming cost V 2 bases and J 0 bases, with 15 bases left between them. The CDR3 loop reads CASSVKGRGVSYNEQFF. The CDR3 nucleotides read TGTGCCAGCAGCGTTAAGGGGCGCGGGGTCTCCTACAATGAGCAGTTCTTC. Using reference TRBV9 and TRBJ2-1 for the parts outside the CDR3, the full variable domain is DSGVTQTPKHLITATGQRVTLRCSPRSGDLSVYWYQQSLDQGLQFLIQYYNGEERAKGNILERFSAQQFPDLHSELNLSSLELGDSALYFCASSVKGRGVSYNEQFFGPGTRLTVL.

This clone was counted a few times. The chain uses TRBV4-2 and TRBJ2-1; 8 nucleotides line up with TRBD2. Trimming took 4 bases from V and 7 from J; bases not matched to a gene: 15. The CDR3 is 17 residues long. Germline V gene lookup returns CDR1 LGHNA and CDR2 YNFKEQ. Here the CDR3 reads CASSRVSGSPGGNEQFF. For the CDR3, the DNA is TGTGCCAGCAGCCGCGTGAGCGGGAGTCCTGGGGGGAATGAGCAGTTCTTC.

This clone was recorded many times. The J gene is TRBJ1-2, the V gene TRBV28, with D uncertain. This CDR3 has 13 amino acids. Between the trimmed V and J ends, which lost 5 bases and 3 bases, there was a span of 10 bases. Germline CDR1 and CDR2: MDHEN and SYDVKM. Here the CDR3 DNA reads TGTGCCAGCAGTCACGACGGCCACTATGGCTACACCTTC. It codes for CASSHDGHYGYTF.

This clone was observed at least ten times. The V gene is TRBV29-1, the J gene TRBJ2-1, with 10 bases aligning to TRBD2. Germline CDR1 SQVTM, CDR2 ANQGSEA. The CDR3 sequence is 16 residues long. V was clipped by 7 bases and J by 0 bases; unmatched bases: 9. The chain's CDR3 is CSAFKREGDSYNEQFF. The CDR3, as DNA: TGCAGCGCGTTTAAGCGGGAGGGAGACTCCTACAATGAGCAGTTCTTC.

The table lists this clone with many counts. The chain uses TRBV29-1 and TRBJ2-6; perhaps D is TRBD1 or TRBD2 (5 bases each). CDR3 length: 14 amino acids. Germline CDR1 is SQVTM and CDR2 is ANQGSEA. V dropped 6 bases and J dropped 4 bases, with 13 bases sitting between them. The CDR3 spells CSVRTGAGANVLTF. CDR3 nucleotide sequence: TGCAGCGTCCGGACCGGGGCCGGGGCCAACGTCCTGACTTTC.